The present T cell receptor (beta chain) was sequenced within a study of CD8 T cells in ankylosing spondylitis. The CDR3 consists of 17 residues. V trimming: 2 bases; J trimming: 3 bases; junction bases outside the gene matches: 9. Germline CDR1 reads SGHRS; CDR2 reads YFSETQ. This clonotype was counted only a few times. One entry per CDR3 protein, called by TCRdb with MiXCR from the 5' RACE reads. The data contain about 240,000 distinct CDR3 sequences, 7.5% to 9.5% of them singletons. This TCR was recovered from a female donor with ankylosing spondylitis or in good health (not recorded which). Sequences were obtained from blood, either unsorted or a sorted T cell fraction (not recorded which). V gene TRBV5-1 combines with J gene TRBJ2-1; 9 nucleotides align to TRBD1. The DNA for the CDR3 is TGCGCCAGCAGCTTAGGGACAGGGATTGAAGTCTACAATGAGCAGTTCTTC. Translated, it gives CASSLGTGIEVYNEQFF.